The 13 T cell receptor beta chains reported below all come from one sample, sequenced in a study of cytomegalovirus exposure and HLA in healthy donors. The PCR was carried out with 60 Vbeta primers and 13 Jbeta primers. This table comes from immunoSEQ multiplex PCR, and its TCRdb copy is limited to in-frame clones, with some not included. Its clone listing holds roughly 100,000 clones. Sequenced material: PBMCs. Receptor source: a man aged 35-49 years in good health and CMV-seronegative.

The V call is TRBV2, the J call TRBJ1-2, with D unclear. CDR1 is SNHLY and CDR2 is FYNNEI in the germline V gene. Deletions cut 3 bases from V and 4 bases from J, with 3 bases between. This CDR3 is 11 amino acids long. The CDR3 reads CASSDFYGYTF. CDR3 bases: TGTGCCAGCAGTGACTTCTATGGCTACACCTTC.

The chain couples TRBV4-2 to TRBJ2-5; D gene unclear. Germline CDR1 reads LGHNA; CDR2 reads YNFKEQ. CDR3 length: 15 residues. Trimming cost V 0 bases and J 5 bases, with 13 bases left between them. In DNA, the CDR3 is TGTGCCAGCAGCCAAGAGTCTCCTATCAGGGAGACCCAGTACTTC. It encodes CASSQESPIRETQYF.

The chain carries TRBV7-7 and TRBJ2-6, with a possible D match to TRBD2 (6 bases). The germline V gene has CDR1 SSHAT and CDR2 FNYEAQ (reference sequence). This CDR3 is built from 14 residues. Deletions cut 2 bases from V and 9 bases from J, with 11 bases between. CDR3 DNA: TGTGCCAGCAGCTTATTTCCCGGGAGCAACGTCCTGACTTTC. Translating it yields CASSLFPGSNVLTF.

The CDR3 sequence: CASSPDRYSYNEQFF. DNA of the CDR3: TGCGCCAGCAGCCCTGATCGGTACTCCTACAATGAGCAGTTCTTC. The rearrangement links TRBV10-2 to TRBJ2-1; D not certain. V shed 6 bases and J shed 0 bases, with 12 bases lying between them. Germline lookup yields CDR1 WSHSY and CDR2 SAAADI. The CDR3 totals 15 residues.

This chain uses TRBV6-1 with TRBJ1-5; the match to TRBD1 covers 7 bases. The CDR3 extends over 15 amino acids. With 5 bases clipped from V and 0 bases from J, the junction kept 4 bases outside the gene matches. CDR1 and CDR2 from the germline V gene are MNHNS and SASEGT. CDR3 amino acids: CASSPGQASNQPQHF. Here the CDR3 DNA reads TGTGCCAGCAGTCCTGGACAGGCTAGCAATCAGCCCCAGCATTTT.

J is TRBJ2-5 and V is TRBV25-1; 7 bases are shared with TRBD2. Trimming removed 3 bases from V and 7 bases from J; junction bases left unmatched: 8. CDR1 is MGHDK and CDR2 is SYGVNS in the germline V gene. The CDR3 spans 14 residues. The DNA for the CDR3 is TGTGCCAGCAGTGAGACTAGCAGTCAAAGGACCCAGTACTTC. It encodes CASSETSSQRTQYF.

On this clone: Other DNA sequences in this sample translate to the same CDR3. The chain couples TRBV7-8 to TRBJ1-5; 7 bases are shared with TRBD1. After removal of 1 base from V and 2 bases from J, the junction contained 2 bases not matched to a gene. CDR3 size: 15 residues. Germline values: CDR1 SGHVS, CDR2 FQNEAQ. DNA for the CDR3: TGTGCCAGCAGCTTAGTAGGGGGCGGCAATCAGCCCCAGCATTTT. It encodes CASSLVGGGNQPQHF.

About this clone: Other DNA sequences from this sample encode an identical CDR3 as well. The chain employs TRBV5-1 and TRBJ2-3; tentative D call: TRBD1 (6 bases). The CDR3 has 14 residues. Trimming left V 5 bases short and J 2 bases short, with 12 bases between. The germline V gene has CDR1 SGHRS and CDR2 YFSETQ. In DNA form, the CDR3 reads TGCGCCAGCAGTATAGGACAGACCACAGATACGCAGTATTTT. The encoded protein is CASSIGQTTDTQYF.

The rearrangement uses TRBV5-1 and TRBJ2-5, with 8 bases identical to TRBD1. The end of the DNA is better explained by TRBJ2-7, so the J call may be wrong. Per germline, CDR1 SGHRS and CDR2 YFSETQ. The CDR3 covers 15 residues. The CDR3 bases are TGCGCCAGCAGCTTAGGACAGGGAAAACCCTACGAGCAGTACTTC. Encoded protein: CASSLGQGKPYEQYF.

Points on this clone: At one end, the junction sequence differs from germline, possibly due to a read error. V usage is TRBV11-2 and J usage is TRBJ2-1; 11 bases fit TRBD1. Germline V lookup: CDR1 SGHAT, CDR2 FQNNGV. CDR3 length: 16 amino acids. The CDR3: CASSRPGQGAIPEEFF. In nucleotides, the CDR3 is TGTGCCAGCAGCCGGCCAGGACAGGGGGCCATCCCTGAGGAGTTCTTC.

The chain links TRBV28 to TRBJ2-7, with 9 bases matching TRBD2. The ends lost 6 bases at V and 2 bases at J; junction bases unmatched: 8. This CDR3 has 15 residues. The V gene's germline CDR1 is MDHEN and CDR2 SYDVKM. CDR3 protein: CASSGAGGSTYEQYF. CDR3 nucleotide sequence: TGTGCCAGCAGCGGCGCGGGAGGGTCTACCTACGAGCAGTACTTC.

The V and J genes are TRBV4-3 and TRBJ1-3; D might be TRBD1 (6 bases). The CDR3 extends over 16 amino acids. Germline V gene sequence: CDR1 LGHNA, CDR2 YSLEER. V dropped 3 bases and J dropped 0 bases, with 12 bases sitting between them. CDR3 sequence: CASSQATGSSGNTIYF. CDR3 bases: TGCGCCAGCAGCCAGGCCACAGGGTCCTCTGGAAACACCATATATTTT.

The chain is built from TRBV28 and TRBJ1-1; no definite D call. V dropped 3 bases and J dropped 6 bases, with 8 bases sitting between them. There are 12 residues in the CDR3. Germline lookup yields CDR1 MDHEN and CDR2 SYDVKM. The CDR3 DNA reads TGTGCCAGCAGTTTTCTGCGTTCTGAAGCTTTCTTT. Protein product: CASSFLRSEAFF.